These 28 T cell receptor beta chains share one sample of origin, sequenced in a study of Graves' ophthalmopathy and Graves' hyperthyroidism. Amplification from RNA transcripts yielded the TCR beta CDR3 regions. Amplification began with first-round RT-PCR using HTBI primers, then second-round multiplex PCR was performed. Each CDR3 protein gets one entry after TCRdb re-called the multiplex PCR reads with MiXCR. The sample holds roughly 610,000 distinct CDR3 sequences, about a fifth seen once. The sequenced sample consisted of peripheral blood. Receptors originate from a woman younger than 30 with stable Graves' hyperthyroidism. Some clones in this sample may be carry-over from other donors' samples.

V gene TRBV29-1 combines with J gene TRBJ1-2; D gene ambiguous. The germline gives CDR1 SQVTM, CDR2 ANQGSEA. The V end was cut by 8 bases, the J end by 8 bases, with 9 bases between. The CDR3 is made up of 9 amino acids. The CDR3 loop is CSRWRGYTF. Written as DNA, the CDR3 is TGCAGCCGTTGGCGGGGCTACACCTTC.

In this sample, this clonotype turned up many times. This chain links TRBV27 with TRBJ1-2; D is ambiguous. V was trimmed by 0 bases and J by 5 bases, leaving 10 bases between them. Germline loops: CDR1 MNHEY, CDR2 SMNVEV (reference sequence). The CDR3 is 14 residues long. In DNA, the CDR3 is TGTGCCAGCAGTTTATCCCTGGGCCCGTATGGCTACACCTTC. It yields the protein CASSLSLGPYGYTF.

This clonotype was counted many times. The chain carries TRBV5-1 and TRBJ1-6, with TRBD1 identical over 8 bases. Germline values: CDR1 SGHRS, CDR2 YFSETQ. The V gene end was trimmed by 0 bases and the J gene end by 5 bases; junction bases not matched to a gene: 4. CDR3 length equals 16 residues. In nucleotides, the CDR3 is TGCGCCAGCAGCTTGGGTGACAGGGGCAATAATTCACCCCTCCACTTT. Residues: CASSLGDRGNNSPLHF.

V is TRBV18 and J is TRBJ2-5, with TRBD2 as a possible D gene (5 bases). Looked up from germline, CDR1 is KGHSH and CDR2 is LQKENI. Between the trimmed V and J ends, which lost 6 bases and 4 bases, there was a span of 18 bases. The CDR3 is 15 residues long. This CDR3 is CASSPAAGGGETQYF. The CDR3 nucleotides read TGTGCCAGCTCGCCGGCGGCCGGAGGCGGAGAGACCCAGTACTTC.

The chain links TRBV28 to TRBJ2-7; D is perhaps TRBD1 (5 bases). The germline gives CDR1 MDHEN, CDR2 SYDVKM. CDR3 length: 12 amino acids. V dropped 7 bases and J dropped 10 bases, with 17 bases sitting between them. CDR3 DNA sequence: TGTGCCAGCAATAACCCAGGGTTGGGACAGTACTTC. Translated: CASNNPGLGQYF.

This clonotype was counted ten times or more. This chain links TRBV7-9 with TRBJ1-5; 11 bases match TRBD1. V lost 5 bases, J lost 6 bases, and 6 bases stayed unmatched. CDR1 SEHNR and CDR2 FQNEAQ come from the germline V gene (reference sequence). CDR3 length: 15 residues. CDR3 nucleotides: TGTGCCAGCAGCCGCGGACAGGGGGCGTTTCAGCCCCAGCATTTT. It encodes CASSRGQGAFQPQHF.

The table lists this clonotype with many counts. V gene TRBV7-2 combines with J gene TRBJ2-2; D remains ambiguous. Germline-derived CDR1 and CDR2 are SGHTA and FQGNSA. CDR3 length equals 14 residues. V was trimmed by 3 bases and J by 1 base, leaving 6 bases between them. This CDR3 reads CASSLDGNTGELFF. CDR3 DNA sequence: TGTGCCAGCAGCTTGGACGGGAACACCGGGGAGCTGTTTTTT.

This clonotype was observed a few times. The V call is TRBV5-5, the J call TRBJ2-5, with 7 positions matching TRBD1. Trimming at V came to 0 bases and at J to 5 bases, leaving 7 bases not matched to a gene. In germline, CDR1 is SGHKS, CDR2 YYEKEE (reference sequence). This CDR3 spans 15 amino acids. The CDR3 spells CASSLGAGGHETQYF. CDR3 coding DNA: TGTGCCAGCAGCTTGGGGGCAGGGGGTCACGAGACCCAGTACTTC.

This clonotype came up once. The chain couples TRBV7-2 to TRBJ2-2; D is unresolved. This CDR3 has 15 amino acids. V gave up 5 bases and J gave up 2 bases, with 12 bases separating them. The germline V gene has CDR1 SGHTA and CDR2 FQGNSA. The CDR3 loop reads CASSRLRLNTGELFF. CDR3 sequence (DNA): TGTGCCAGCAGCCGGCTAAGGCTAAACACCGGGGAGCTGTTTTTT.

The rearrangement uses TRBV20-1 and TRBJ1-1, with a possible D match to TRBD1 (6 bases). Germline values: CDR1 DFQATT, CDR2 SNEGSKA (reference sequence). The CDR3 is 13 residues long. CDR3 residues: CSSRDILNTEAFF. The DNA for the CDR3 is TGCAGCAGCCGGGACATTTTGAACACTGAAGCTTTCTTT.

This clonotype was detected many times. J is TRBJ2-7 and V is TRBV12-3 or TRBV12-4; 8 bases align to TRBD1. Unmatched junction bases numbered 10, after V lost 6 bases and J lost 0 bases. The CDR3 runs to 16 residues. The CDR3 DNA reads TGTGCCAGCAGCTACGACAGGGGACCCTCCTCCTACGAGCAGTACTTC. Translating gives CASSYDRGPSSYEQYF.

This clonotype has just a few counts. The chain uses TRBV11-2 and TRBJ2-5; 9 nucleotides agree with TRBD1. V trimming: 5 bases; J trimming: 3 bases; junction bases outside the gene matches: 7. Germline CDR1 is SGHAT and CDR2 is FQNNGV. This CDR3 is 15 amino acids long. The CDR3 nucleotides are TGTGCCAGCAGCCTCCACCGGGACAGGGAAGAGACCCAGTACTTC. Translated: CASSLHRDREETQYF.

This clonotype occurred a few times. A read error may be the cause here, since a much bigger clone is one base away. CDR3 sequence (DNA): TGTGCCAGCAGCTTGGTAAGCCGAAAGCCTGAAGCTTGCTTT. Its translation: CASSLVSRKPEACF. V usage is TRBV5-5 and J usage is TRBJ1-1; D not certain. CDR1 and CDR2 (germline): SGHKS, YYEKEE (reference sequence). This CDR3 region has 14 residues.

This clonotype was counted many times. The chain combines TRBV13 with TRBJ2-5; TRBD2 aligns across 7 bases. The CDR3 is made up of 17 amino acids. The junction had 17 bases not matched to a gene; V was cut back by 5 bases and J by 5 bases. CDR1 is PRHDT and CDR2 is FYEKMQ in the germline V gene (reference sequence). The CDR3 bases are TGTGCCAGCAGCAGCCGGGGTCGGGCGGGAGCCCGGGAGACCCAGTACTTC. Protein product: CASSSRGRAGARETQYF.

The V gene is TRBV29-1, the J gene TRBJ1-1; 9 bases line up with TRBD1. The V segment lost 7 bases and the J segment 6 bases; nucleotides outside the gene matches: 12. The CDR3 has 14 residues. The germline V gene has CDR1 SQVTM and CDR2 ANQGSEA. Written as DNA, the CDR3 is TGCAGCGCCGAAAGTTGGGACAGGGCTCCTGAAGCTTTCTTT. This sequence encodes CSAESWDRAPEAFF.

The chain has TRBV29-1 and TRBJ2-6; D might be TRBD1 (6 bases). This CDR3 contains 13 residues. Deletions cut 5 bases from V and 1 base from J, with 6 bases between. Germline CDR1 SQVTM, CDR2 ANQGSEA. In nucleotides, the CDR3 is TGCAGCGTTCAGGGGTCTGGGGCCAACGTCCTGACTTTC. This sequence encodes CSVQGSGANVLTF.

This clonotype was detected many times. The chain employs TRBV28 and TRBJ1-2; TRBD1 matches at 7 bases. V gave up 7 bases and J gave up 8 bases; unmatched junction bases: 7. The V gene's germline CDR1 is MDHEN and CDR2 SYDVKM. CDR3 length: 12 amino acids. The CDR3 spells CASTDRVKGYTF. CDR3 sequence (DNA): TGTGCCAGCACCGACAGGGTTAAAGGCTACACCTTC.

This clonotype has a count of ten or more. The chain links TRBV29-1 to TRBJ2-7; 10 nucleotides align to TRBD2. This CDR3 is 14 amino acids long. Germline CDR1 SQVTM, CDR2 ANQGSEA. J lost 5 bases, V lost 5 bases, and 9 bases had no gene match. DNA for the CDR3: TGCAGCGTTTACAGCGGGAGGGCCGTCAACGAGCAGTACTTC. It encodes CSVYSGRAVNEQYF.

This clonotype has a count of ten or more. This rearrangement joins TRBV6-1 to TRBJ1-5; 9 bases map to TRBD1. From germline, CDR1 is MNHNS and CDR2 SASEGT. V dropped 9 bases and J dropped 1; count of bases not matched to a gene: 10. CDR3 length equals 16 residues. The CDR3 region has the DNA TGTGCCAGTAAAATGACAGGGGGAGTGAGCAATCAGCCCCAGCATTTT. Amino acids: CASKMTGGVSNQPQHF.

The sample holds a few counts of this clonotype. This chain connects TRBV5-6 to TRBJ1-1, with 10 bases lining up with TRBD1. The length of the CDR3 is 17 residues. Trimming took 4 bases from V and 4 from J; bases not matched to a gene: 13. The germline V gene encodes CDR1 SGHDT and CDR2 YYEEEE. The CDR3 DNA follows: TGTGCCAGCAGCCAGGGACAGGGGCATGGCTGGGGCACTGAAGCTTTCTTT. This sequence encodes CASSQGQGHGWGTEAFF.

This clonotype was seen at least ten times. This chain joins TRBV28 and TRBJ1-2; weak D call: TRBD1 (5 bases). The germline V gene encodes CDR1 MDHEN and CDR2 SYDVKM. V was clipped by 5 bases and J by 8 bases, with 15 bases between them. This CDR3 contains 13 residues. This CDR3 is CASSIGETRGYTF. The CDR3 DNA reads TGTGCCAGCAGTATAGGGGAAACTCGAGGCTACACCTTC.

This clonotype has a handful of counts. J is TRBJ2-2 and V is TRBV14, with D perhaps TRBD1 (6 bases). Germline CDR1 is SGHDN and CDR2 is FVKESK. V shed 1 base and J shed 7 bases, with 13 bases lying between them. The CDR3 extends over 15 amino acids. Written as DNA, the CDR3 is TGTGCCAGCAGCCAAGCGACAGGTTACGACGGGGAGCTGTTTTTT. It codes for CASSQATGYDGELFF. The entire variable domain, with the rest obtained from reference TRBV14 and TRBJ2-2, is as follows: EAGVTQFPSHSVIEKGQTVTLRCDPISGHDNLYWYRRVMGKEIKFLLHFVKESKQDESGMPNNRFLAERTGGTYSTLKVQPAELEDSGVYFCASSQATGYDGELFFGEGSRLTVL.

The gene calls are TRBV12-3 or TRBV12-4 and TRBJ1-2; no definite D call. CDR3 length: 13 residues. The ends were cut back, 1 base at V and 7 bases at J, with 10 bases in the middle. CDR3 sequence (DNA): TGTGCCAGCAGTTTAGGGGCCTGGGGTGGCTACACCTTC. The encoded protein is CASSLGAWGGYTF.

The genes are TRBV20-1 and TRBJ2-2; 8 bases are a match to TRBD1. V was pared by 2 bases and J by 6 bases, with 5 bases of the junction left unmatched. Per germline, CDR1 DFQATT and CDR2 SNEGSKA (reference sequence). This CDR3 is built from 14 residues. The CDR3 DNA sequence: TGCAGTGCTAGACCAGGGGGCGCTTCCGGGGAGCTGTTTTTT. This codes for CSARPGGASGELFF.

This clonotype was seen repeatedly, ten times or more. The rearrangement links TRBV10-3 to TRBJ2-5; D is perhaps TRBD2 (6 bases). V was cut by 0 bases and J by 2 bases, with 7 bases left in between. Germline lookup yields CDR1 ENHRY and CDR2 SYGVKD. The length of the CDR3 is 14 residues. The CDR3 nucleotides are TGTGCCATCAGTGAGTCGGGACTGCAAGAGACCCAGTACTTC. This translates into CAISESGLQETQYF.

With regard to this clonotype: No conserved phenylalanine or tryptophan is present at the end of the CDR3, so a read error is the likely explanation. V usage is TRBV7-2 and J usage is TRBJ1-1; D unclear. The germline V gene encodes CDR1 SGHTA and CDR2 FQGNSA. The CDR3 length is 14 residues. The CDR3 coding sequence is TGTGCCAGCAGCGTAGCGATAAAGAACACTGAAGCTTTCGTT. It yields the protein CASSVAIKNTEAFV.

This clonotype was detected ten times or more. The V gene is TRBV29-1, the J gene TRBJ2-7; the D gene is possibly TRBD1 (6 bases). Germline assignment: CDR1 SQVTM and CDR2 ANQGSEA. This CDR3 is 13 amino acids long. The V gene lost 6 bases and the J gene lost 0 bases, with 12 bases spanning the gap. The CDR3, as DNA: TGCAGCGTACTCGGACAGCACTCCTACGAGCAGTACTTC. Amino acid sequence: CSVLGQHSYEQYF.

At least ten counts were recorded for this clonotype. The chain links TRBV11-1 to TRBJ1-6, with D uncertain. V lost 10 bases, J lost 11 bases, and 9 bases lay in between. The germline gives CDR1 SGHAT, CDR2 FQDESV (reference sequence). There are 10 residues in the CDR3. The CDR3 nucleotides read TGTGCCACAGGCGGCACACCCCTCCACTTT. Its protein is CATGGTPLHF.